The source of this T cell receptor beta chain is a study of blood T cells in healthy people across ages (dated by TCRdb to between 2015 and 2016). Background for the entire study: Template switching captured roughly one uniquely barcoded TCR beta cDNA molecule per two T cells in model experiments. Four age groups were formed from the donors: young (average roughly 16 years), middle-aged (around 37), aged (roughly 58) and long-lived (less than 85). The study measured age-related changes in TCR beta repertoire diversity using deep sequencing normalized with unique cDNA molecular identifiers. To avoid experimental bias, donors of different ages were distributed randomly across sequencing lanes. For two donors (one aged 18 to 29 and one aged 80 or older), the study analyzed two additional independent replicas of 1 million unique cDNA reads from the same blood draw. The paper as a whole reports these results and caveats: Observed TCR beta diversity correlated strongly with the percentage of naive T cells measured by flow cytometry. As age increased, observed TCR beta diversity per million T cells dropped in a roughly linear way, and a significant reduction was already evident by age 40. Because the CMV infection status of the donors was unknown, age-related changes in expanded clonotypes may potentially have been confounded. Conclusive comparison of naive and antigen-experienced compartments was prevented by the profiling of bulk unsorted PBMCs. The long-lived group showed more naive CD4+ T cells, fewer expanded clones and increased TCR diversity than the aged group, suggesting age selection. Estimates of total diversity based on one million sequenced T cells were considered lower bounds and underestimates.

The 35 to 40 donors, aged about 6 to 95 years, were systemically healthy Caucasian individuals from Russia. Approximately 10 milliliters of peripheral blood were collected from each donor into EDTA-treated Vacutainer tubes. Ficoll-Paque density-gradient centrifugation was used to isolate PBMCs, with at least 7 million obtained per sample. Total RNA was extracted from PBMCs with Trizol reagent, with at least 6 micrograms obtained per sample. The percentages of naive CD45RAhigh/CD27high T cells were determined by flow cytometry on a PBMC aliquot from every donor. The CDR3 spans 15 residues, from the cysteine through the phenylalanine. Only the CDR3 part of the read is kept: 45 bases, read in frame from the first base. From the germline V gene, CDR1 is SQVTM and CDR2 is ANQGSEA. The V end gives up 4 bases and the J end 3 bases, leaving 7 bases in the junction not matched to a gene. The library relied on 5' RACE. The data were produced on an Illumina HiSeq 2500. The second PCR ran for roughly 6 to 11 cycles and used a J-beta primer mix along with a sample-barcoded 5' primer. A unique molecular identifier was introduced onto each TCR beta cDNA molecule by a template-switch 5' adaptor carrying 12 random nucleotides. Each sample yielded at least 2.5 million CDR3-containing paired-end reads. First-strand cDNA synthesis was performed from all RNA using the Mint cDNA synthesis kit, with priming by a TRBC-specific oligonucleotide. Following uracil-DNA glycosylase treatment, all cDNA underwent a first 18-cycle PCR with the universal primers M1SS and BC2_uni_R. As for the authors' bioinformatics: For normalization, 1 million high-quality reads were randomly selected from each sample, with every read carrying a distinct molecular identifier. Instead of being binned into consensus sequences, reads that shared molecular identifiers were thrown out. MiTCR, run with a Q25 quality threshold and the strictest error-elimination algorithm, handled CDR3 identification, clonotype clustering and error correction. Lower-bound total TCR beta diversity was estimated with a nonparametric unseen species model using Euler transformation. TCRdb reprocessed the public reads (quality trimming at Q25 with fastp, clone calling with MiXCR) and kept in-frame beta chains. Rows with a matching CDR3 protein are joined into one entry that keeps the most common DNA and genes. The V and J calls follow TCRdb's processing rather than the paper's. For this sample there are about a million distinct CDR3 sequences; 45% to 60% appear just once. In total, the top ten clones hold 20% to 25% of the sample.

This clonotype was picked up a small number of times. Its antigen remains unidentified. There are no base qualities to consult, and no much larger clone falls within one base. This TCR was recovered from a woman aged 55 to 70 in good health. The rearrangement combines TRBV29-1 with TRBJ1-4; 8 junctional bases match TRBD1. Sample: blood. The CDR3 protein sequence reads: CSVVTHRGANEKLFF. The nucleotide sequence reads as follows: TGCAGCGTTGTCACCCACAGGGGGGCTAATGAAAAACTGTTTTTT. Where the CDR3 stops, the reference TRBV29-1 and TRBJ1-4 genes take over; the full variable domain is SAVISQKPSRDICQRGTSLTIQCQVDSQVTMMFWYRQQPGQSLTLIATANQGSEATYESGFVIDKFPISRPNLTFSTLTVSNMSPEDSSIYLCSVVTHRGANEKLFFGSGTQLSVL.